This TCR beta chain was identified in a study of T-cell memory formation after mild COVID-19. TCRdb processed the 5' RACE reads anew with MiXCR; each CDR3 protein has one entry. The sample holds around 470,000 distinct CDR3 sequences, 15% to 20% seen once. Study-wide results and limits: The second-wave clones peaking on day 37 were not confirmed as SARS-CoV-2-specific.

The CDR3 extends over 13 amino acids. V was clipped by 2 bases and J by 6 bases; unmatched bases: 3. CDR1 is MNHEY and CDR2 is SVGAGI in the germline V gene. This clonotype was counted a few times. Antigen unknown. Specimen: PBMCs or a T cell subset sorted from them (not recorded which). The sequence came from an adult woman who had mild COVID-19 (a few samples of this study predate the infection). Cell type and time point are not known. V gene TRBV6-5 combines with J gene TRBJ1-2, with 7 bases identical to TRBD1. The CDR3 here is CASSYTTGNGYTF. CDR3 bases: TGTGCCAGCAGTTACACGACAGGGAATGGCTACACCTTC.